This T cell receptor beta chain originates from a study of shared clonotypes between healthy human individuals. Generated by immunoSEQ multiplex PCR, the TCRdb table keeps only in-frame clones and is missing some. The data hold 330,000 or so clones, with less than 85% observed a single time. Trimming cost V 0 bases and J 4 bases, with 4 bases left between them. Germline-derived CDR1 and CDR2 are LNHDA and SQIVND (reference sequence). The CDR3 extends over 13 amino acids. General study findings and limits: Clonotype sharing among donors was thought likely to change with sequencing depth.

The donors, all of them Caucasian adults, lived in Nashville, Tennessee. This clone was seen a few times. Its specificity is unknown. The same CDR3 can be traced to other DNA sequences in this sample. This sequence was found in a man aged 25 to 45 in good health. Sample: memory CD4+ T cells sorted from blood. The subset is: CD45RA-negative fraction. The chain employs TRBV19 and TRBJ1-5; D remains unclear. The CDR3 DNA is TGTGCCAGTAGTATAGAGGGGAATCAGCCCCAGCATTTT. It is translated as CASSIEGNQPQHF.